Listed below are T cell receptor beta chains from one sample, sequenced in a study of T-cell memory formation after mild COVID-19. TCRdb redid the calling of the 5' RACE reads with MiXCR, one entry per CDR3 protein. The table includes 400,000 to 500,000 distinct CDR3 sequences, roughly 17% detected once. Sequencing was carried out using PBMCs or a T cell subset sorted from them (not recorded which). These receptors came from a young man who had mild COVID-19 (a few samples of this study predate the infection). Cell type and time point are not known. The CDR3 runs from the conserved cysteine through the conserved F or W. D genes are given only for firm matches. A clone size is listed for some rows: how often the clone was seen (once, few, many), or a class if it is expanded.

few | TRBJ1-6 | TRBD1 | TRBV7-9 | TGTGCCAGCAGCCCAGGACAGGCAAGGAATAATTCACCCCTCCACTTT | CASSPGQARNNSPLHF
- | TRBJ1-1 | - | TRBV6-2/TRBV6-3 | TGTGCCAGCAGCATTACCTGGGGGGATATCGAAGCTTTCTTT | CASSITWGDIEAFF
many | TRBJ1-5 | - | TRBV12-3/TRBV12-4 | TGTGCCAGCAAATTGGGGAGCAATCAGCCCCAGCATTTT | CASKLGSNQPQHF
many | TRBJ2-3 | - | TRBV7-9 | TGTGCCAGCAGCCCCAGACGGGATACGCAGTATTTT | CASSPRRDTQYF
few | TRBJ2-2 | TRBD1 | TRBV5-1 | TGCGCCAGCAGCGGATTCCGGGACAGTATTTTCACCGGGGAGCTGTTTTTT | CASSGFRDSIFTGELFF
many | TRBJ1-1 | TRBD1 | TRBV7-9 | TGTGCCAGCAGCCCCGTACGGGACAGGGCAACTGAAGCTTTCTTT | CASSPVRDRATEAFF
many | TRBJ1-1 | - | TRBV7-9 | TGTGCCAGCAGTCAGGACGATACTGAAGCTTTCTTT | CASSQDDTEAFF
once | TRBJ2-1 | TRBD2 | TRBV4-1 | TGCGCCAGCAGCCAGGATACGGGGGGGTGGAACAATGAGCAGTTCTTC | CASSQDTGGWNNEQFF
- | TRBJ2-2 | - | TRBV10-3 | TGTGCCATCAGTGTAGCCGGGCTACGCACCGGGGAGCTGTTTTTT | CAISVAGLRTGELFF
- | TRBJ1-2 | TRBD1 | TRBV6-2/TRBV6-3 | TGTGCCAGCAGTTACACTCGGACAGGGGGAGACTATGGCTACACCTTC | CASSYTRTGGDYGYTF
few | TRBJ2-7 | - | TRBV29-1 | TGCAGCGTTGATCCCGGGGTGCCCTTTGGCGAGCAGTACTTC | CSVDPGVPFGEQYF
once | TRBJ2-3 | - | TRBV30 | TGTGCCTGGACAGGGATGGGAGCTAGCACAGATACGCAGTATTTT | CAWTGMGASTDTQYF
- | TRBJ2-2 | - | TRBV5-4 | TGTGCCAGCAGCTTGTGGGAGGGGGCCGCCGGGGAGCTGTTTTTT | CASSLWEGAAGELFF